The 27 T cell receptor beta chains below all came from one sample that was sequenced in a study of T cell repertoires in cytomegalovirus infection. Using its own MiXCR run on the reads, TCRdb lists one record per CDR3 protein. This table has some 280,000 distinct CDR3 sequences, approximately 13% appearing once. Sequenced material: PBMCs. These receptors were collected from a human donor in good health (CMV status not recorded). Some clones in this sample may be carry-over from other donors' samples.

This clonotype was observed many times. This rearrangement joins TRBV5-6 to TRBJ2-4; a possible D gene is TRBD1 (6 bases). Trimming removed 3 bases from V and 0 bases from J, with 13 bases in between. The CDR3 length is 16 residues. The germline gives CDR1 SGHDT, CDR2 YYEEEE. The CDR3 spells CASSSRQELAKNIQYF. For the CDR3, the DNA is TGTGCCAGCAGCTCTCGACAGGAGCTAGCCAAAAACATTCAGTACTTC. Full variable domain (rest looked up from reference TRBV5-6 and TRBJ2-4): DAGVTQSPTHLIKTRGQQVTLRCSPKSGHDTVSWYQQALGQGPQFIFQYYEEEERQRGNFPDRFSGHQFPNYSSELNVNALLLGDSALYLCASSSRQELAKNIQYFGAGTRLSVL.

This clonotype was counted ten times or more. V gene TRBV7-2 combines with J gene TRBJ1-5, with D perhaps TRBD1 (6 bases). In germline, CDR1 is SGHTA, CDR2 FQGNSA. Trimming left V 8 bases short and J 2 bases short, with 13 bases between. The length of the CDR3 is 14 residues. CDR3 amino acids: CASGRAGGNQPQHF. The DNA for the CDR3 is TGTGCCAGCGGAAGGGCAGGGGGCAATCAGCCCCAGCATTTT.

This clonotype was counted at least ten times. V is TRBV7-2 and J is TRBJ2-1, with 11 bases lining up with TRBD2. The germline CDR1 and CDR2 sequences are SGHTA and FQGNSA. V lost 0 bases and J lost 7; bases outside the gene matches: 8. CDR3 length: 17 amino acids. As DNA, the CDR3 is TGTGCCAGCAGCTTAGCGCATCGGGCTAGCGGGGGGAATGAGCAGTTCTTC. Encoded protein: CASSLAHRASGGNEQFF.

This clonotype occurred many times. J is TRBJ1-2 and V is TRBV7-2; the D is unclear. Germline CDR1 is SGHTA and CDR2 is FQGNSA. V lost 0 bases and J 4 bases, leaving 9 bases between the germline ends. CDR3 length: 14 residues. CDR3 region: CASSLALLAYGYTF. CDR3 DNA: TGTGCCAGCAGCTTAGCGCTTTTAGCCTATGGCTACACCTTC.

The CDR3 region is CSAVGIRYNSPLHF. The DNA for the CDR3 is TGCAGTGCGGTGGGGATCAGATATAATTCACCCCTCCACTTT. The chain carries TRBV20-1 and TRBJ1-6; D gene unclear. The CDR3 is 14 residues long. Trimming cost V 6 bases and J 4 bases, with 13 bases left between them. Germline V gene sequence: CDR1 DFQATT, CDR2 SNEGSKA (reference sequence).

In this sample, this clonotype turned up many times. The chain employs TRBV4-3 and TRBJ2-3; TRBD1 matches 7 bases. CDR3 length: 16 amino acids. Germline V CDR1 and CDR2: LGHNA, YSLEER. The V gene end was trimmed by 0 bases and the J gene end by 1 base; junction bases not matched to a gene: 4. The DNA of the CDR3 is TGCGCCAGCAGCCAAGATCCTACAGGGGGCACAGATACGCAGTATTTT. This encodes CASSQDPTGGTDTQYF.

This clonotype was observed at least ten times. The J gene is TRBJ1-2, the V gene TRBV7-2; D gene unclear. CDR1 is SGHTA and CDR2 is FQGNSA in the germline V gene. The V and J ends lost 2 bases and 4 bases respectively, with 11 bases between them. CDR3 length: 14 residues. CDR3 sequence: CASSLSTVPYGYTF. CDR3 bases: TGTGCCAGCAGCTTAAGCACAGTTCCCTATGGCTACACCTTC. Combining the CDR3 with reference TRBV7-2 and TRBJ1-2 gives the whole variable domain GAGVSQSPSNKVTEKGKDVELRCDPISGHTALYWYRQSLGQGLEFLIYFQGNSAPDKSGLPSDRFSAERTGGSVSTLTIQRTQQEDSAVYLCASSLSTVPYGYTFGSGTRLTVV.

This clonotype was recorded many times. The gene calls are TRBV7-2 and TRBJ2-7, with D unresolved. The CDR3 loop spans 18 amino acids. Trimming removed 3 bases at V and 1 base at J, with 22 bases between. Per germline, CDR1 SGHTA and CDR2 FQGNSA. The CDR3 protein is CASSLARTAPSFSYEQYF. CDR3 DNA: TGTGCCAGCAGCTTGGCCCGGACGGCCCCTTCTTTTTCCTACGAGCAGTACTTC.

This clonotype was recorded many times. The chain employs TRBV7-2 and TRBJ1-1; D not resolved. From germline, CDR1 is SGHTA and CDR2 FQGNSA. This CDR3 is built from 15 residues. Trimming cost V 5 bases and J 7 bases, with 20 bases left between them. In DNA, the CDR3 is TGTGCCAGCAGCCCCACACACCCAACACGGTTTGAAGCTTTCTTT. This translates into CASSPTHPTRFEAFF.

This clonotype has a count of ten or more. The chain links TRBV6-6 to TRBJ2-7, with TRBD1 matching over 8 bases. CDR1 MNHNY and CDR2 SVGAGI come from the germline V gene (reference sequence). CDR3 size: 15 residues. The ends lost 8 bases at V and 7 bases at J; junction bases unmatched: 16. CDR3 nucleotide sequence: TGTGCCAGCTCCTGGACCGGGACAGGCGCTTGGGAGCAGTACTTC. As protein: CASSWTGTGAWEQYF.

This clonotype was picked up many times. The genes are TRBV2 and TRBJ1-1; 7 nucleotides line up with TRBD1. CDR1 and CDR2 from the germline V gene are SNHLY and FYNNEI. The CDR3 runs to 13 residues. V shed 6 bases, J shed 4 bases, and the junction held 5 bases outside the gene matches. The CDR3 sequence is CASRRDSATEAFF. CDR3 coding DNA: TGTGCCAGCAGGAGGGACAGCGCCACTGAAGCTTTCTTT.

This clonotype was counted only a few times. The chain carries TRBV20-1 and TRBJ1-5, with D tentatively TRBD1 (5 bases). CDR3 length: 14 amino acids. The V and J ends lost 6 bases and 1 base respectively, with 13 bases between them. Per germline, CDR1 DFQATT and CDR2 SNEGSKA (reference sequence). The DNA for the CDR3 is TGCAGTGCCCAGATAACAGGCAGCAATCAGCCCCAGCATTTT. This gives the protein CSAQITGSNQPQHF.

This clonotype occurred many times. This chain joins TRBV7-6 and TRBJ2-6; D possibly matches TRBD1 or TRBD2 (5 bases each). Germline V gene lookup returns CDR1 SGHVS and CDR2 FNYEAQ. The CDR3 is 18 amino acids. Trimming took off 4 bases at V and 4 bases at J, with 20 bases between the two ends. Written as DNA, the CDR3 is TGTGCCAGCAGCTCGAAGACAGTTATCTCGGGAGGGGCCAACGTCCTGACTTTC. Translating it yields CASSSKTVISGGANVLTF.

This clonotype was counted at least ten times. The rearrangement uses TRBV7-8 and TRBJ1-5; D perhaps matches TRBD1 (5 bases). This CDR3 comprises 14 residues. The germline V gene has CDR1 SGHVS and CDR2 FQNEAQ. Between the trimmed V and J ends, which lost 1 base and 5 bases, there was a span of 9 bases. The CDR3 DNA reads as TGTGCCAGCAGCTTAGGAGGAGGGGATCAGCCCCAGCATTTT. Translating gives CASSLGGGDQPQHF.

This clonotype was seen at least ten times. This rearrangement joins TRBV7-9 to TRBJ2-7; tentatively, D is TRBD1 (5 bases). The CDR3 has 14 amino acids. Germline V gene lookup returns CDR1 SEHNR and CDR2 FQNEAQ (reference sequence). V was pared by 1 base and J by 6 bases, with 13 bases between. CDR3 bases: TGTGCCAGCAGCTTAGATCTGACAGCTTGCGAGCAGTACTTC. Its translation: CASSLDLTACEQYF.

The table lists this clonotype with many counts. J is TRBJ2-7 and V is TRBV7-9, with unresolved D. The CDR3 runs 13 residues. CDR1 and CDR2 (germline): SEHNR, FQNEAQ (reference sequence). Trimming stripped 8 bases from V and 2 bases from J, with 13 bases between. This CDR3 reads CASSDRRTYEQYF. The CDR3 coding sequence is TGTGCCAGCTCCGACCGGCGGACCTACGAGCAGTACTTC.

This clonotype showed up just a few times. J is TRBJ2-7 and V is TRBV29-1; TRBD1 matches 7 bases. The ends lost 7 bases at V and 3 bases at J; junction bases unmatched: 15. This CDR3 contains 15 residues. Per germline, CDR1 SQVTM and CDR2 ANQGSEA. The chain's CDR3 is CSAKPAGTVVYEQYF. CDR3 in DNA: TGCAGCGCCAAACCAGCAGGGACAGTCGTCTACGAGCAGTACTTC.

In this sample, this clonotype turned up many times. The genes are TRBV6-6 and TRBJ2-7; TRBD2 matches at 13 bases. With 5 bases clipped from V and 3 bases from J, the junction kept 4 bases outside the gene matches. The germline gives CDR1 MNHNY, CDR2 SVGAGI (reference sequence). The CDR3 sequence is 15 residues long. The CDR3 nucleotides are TGTGCCAGCAGTAGACTAGCGGGGGGAAGCTACGAGCAGTACTTC. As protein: CASSRLAGGSYEQYF.

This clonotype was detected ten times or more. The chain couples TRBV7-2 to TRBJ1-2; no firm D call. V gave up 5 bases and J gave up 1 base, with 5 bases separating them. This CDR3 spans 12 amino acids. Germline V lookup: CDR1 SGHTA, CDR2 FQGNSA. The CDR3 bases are TGTGCCAGCAGCCCTGATAACTATGGCTACACCTTC. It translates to CASSPDNYGYTF.

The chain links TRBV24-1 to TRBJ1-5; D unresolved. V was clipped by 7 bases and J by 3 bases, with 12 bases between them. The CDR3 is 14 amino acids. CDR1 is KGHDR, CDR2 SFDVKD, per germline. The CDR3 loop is CATSLPGSNQPQHF. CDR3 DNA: TGTGCCACCAGCCTACCAGGCTCCAATCAGCCCCAGCATTTT.

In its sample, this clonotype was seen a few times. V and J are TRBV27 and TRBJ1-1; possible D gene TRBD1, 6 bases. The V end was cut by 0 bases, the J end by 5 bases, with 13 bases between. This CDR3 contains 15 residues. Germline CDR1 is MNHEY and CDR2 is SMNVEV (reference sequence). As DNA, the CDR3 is TGTGCCAGCAGTTTATCTGTCAGGGGAGCAACTGAAGCTTTCTTT. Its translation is CASSLSVRGATEAFF.

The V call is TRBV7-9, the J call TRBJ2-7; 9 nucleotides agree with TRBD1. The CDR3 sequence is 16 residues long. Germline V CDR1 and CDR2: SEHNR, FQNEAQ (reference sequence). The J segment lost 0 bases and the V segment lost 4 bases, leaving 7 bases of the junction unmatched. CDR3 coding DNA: TGTGCCAGCAGCTCTTCCGGGACAGGGAACTCCTACGAGCAGTACTTC. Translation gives CASSSSGTGNSYEQYF.

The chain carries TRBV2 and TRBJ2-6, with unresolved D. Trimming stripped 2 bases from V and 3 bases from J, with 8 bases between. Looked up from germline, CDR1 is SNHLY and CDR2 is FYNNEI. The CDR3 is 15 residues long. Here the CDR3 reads CASSETGVGANVLTF. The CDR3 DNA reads TGTGCCAGCAGTGAAACTGGGGTTGGGGCCAACGTCCTGACTTTC.

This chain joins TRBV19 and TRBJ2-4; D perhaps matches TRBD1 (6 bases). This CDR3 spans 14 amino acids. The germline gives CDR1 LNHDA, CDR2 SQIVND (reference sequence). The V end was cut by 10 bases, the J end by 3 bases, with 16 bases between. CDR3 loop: CATTHRDNKNIQYF. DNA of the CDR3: TGTGCCACAACCCACAGGGACAACAAAAACATTCAGTACTTC.

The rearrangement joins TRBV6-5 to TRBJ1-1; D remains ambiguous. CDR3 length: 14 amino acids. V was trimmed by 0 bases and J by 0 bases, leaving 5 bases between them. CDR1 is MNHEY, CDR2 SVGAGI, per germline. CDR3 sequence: CASSYSELNTEAFF. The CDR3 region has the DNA TGTGCCAGCAGTTACTCGGAGTTGAACACTGAAGCTTTCTTT.

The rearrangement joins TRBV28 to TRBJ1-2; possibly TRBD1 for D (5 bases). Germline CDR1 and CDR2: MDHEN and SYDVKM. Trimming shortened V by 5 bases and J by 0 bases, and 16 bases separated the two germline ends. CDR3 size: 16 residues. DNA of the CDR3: TGTGCCAGCAGTCCCCATGGGGGGGGAGCTAACTATGGCTACACCTTC. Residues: CASSPHGGGANYGYTF.

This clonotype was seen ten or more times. In DNA form, the CDR3 reads TGTGCCAGCAGCTTGGAGGCGGGGGTGAACACAGATACGCAGTATTTT. Its translation: CASSLEAGVNTDTQYF. The rearrangement uses TRBV7-8 and TRBJ2-3; TRBD2 matches at 7 bases. CDR1 is SGHVS and CDR2 is FQNEAQ in the germline V gene. This CDR3 is built from 16 residues. The V segment lost 3 bases and the J segment 2 bases; nucleotides outside the gene matches: 8.